This is a list of T cell receptor beta chains from one sample in a study of T cell responses to AZD1222 COVID-19 vaccine. The data were produced by immunoSEQ multiplex PCR, yet TCRdb's version contains in-frame clones alone and is incomplete. The data show 150,000 to 180,000 clones, more than 75% seen once. The material was peripheral blood, obtained on day 0 of AZD1222 vaccination. The receptors originated from an adult in good health. CDR3s include the opening cysteine and the closing phenylalanine or tryptophan. A D gene is named only where the DNA matches it firmly. Size is stated for part of the rows, as once, few or many counts, or as a class when the clone is expanded.

J gene: TRBJ2-7; V gene: TRBV27; CDR3 length: 13; clone size: -; D gene: TRBD1; CDR3 protein: CASSRTGSYEQYF; CDR3 DNA: TGTGCCAGCAGCCGGACAGGGTCCTACGAGCAGTACTTC
J gene: TRBJ2-4; V gene: TRBV10-2; CDR3 length: 14; clone size: -; D gene: -; CDR3 protein: CASTIDGGKNIQYF; CDR3 DNA: TGCGCCAGCACTATTGACGGTGGCAAAAACATTCAGTACTTC
J gene: TRBJ2-1; V gene: TRBV19; CDR3 length: 13; clone size: -; D gene: -; CDR3 protein: CASSIDSGIEQFF; CDR3 DNA: TGTGCCAGTAGTATAGACTCGGGTATTGAGCAGTTCTTC
J gene: TRBJ1-4; V gene: TRBV11-2; CDR3 length: 16; clone size: -; D gene: TRBD1; CDR3 protein: CASSFNPGQALEKLFF; CDR3 DNA: TGTGCCAGCAGCTTCAATCCGGGACAGGCCCTAGAAAAACTGTTTTTT
J gene: TRBJ2-3; V gene: TRBV6-6; CDR3 length: 13; clone size: -; D gene: -; CDR3 protein: CASRQSSTDTQYF; CDR3 DNA: TGTGCCAGCAGACAGAGTTCCACAGATACGCAGTATTTT
J gene: TRBJ2-7; V gene: TRBV7-9; CDR3 length: 16; clone size: few; D gene: -; CDR3 protein: CASSLSRGVLAYEQYF; CDR3 DNA: TGTGCCAGCAGTTTAAGCCGCGGCGTTTTGGCCTACGAGCAGTACTTC
J gene: TRBJ1-5; V gene: TRBV19; CDR3 length: 14; clone size: -; D gene: -; CDR3 protein: CASSPRVPNQPQHF; CDR3 DNA: TGTGCCAGTAGTCCCAGGGTTCCCAATCAGCCCCAGCATTTT
J gene: TRBJ2-2; V gene: TRBV19; CDR3 length: 14; clone size: -; D gene: TRBD2; CDR3 protein: CASRPSGSTGELFF; CDR3 DNA: TGTGCCAGTAGACCTAGCGGGAGCACCGGGGAGCTGTTTTTT
J gene: TRBJ2-1; V gene: TRBV7-9; CDR3 length: 15; clone size: -; D gene: TRBD2; CDR3 protein: CASSLGGLGLNEQFF; CDR3 DNA: TGTGCCAGCAGCTTAGGTGGACTAGGGCTCAATGAGCAGTTCTTC
J gene: TRBJ2-7; V gene: TRBV12-3/TRBV12-4; CDR3 length: 11; clone size: once; D gene: -; CDR3 protein: CASSVGTEQYF; CDR3 DNA: TGTGCCAGCAGTGTAGGGACCGAGCAGTACTTC
J gene: TRBJ2-1; V gene: TRBV5-6; CDR3 length: 18; clone size: once; D gene: -; CDR3 protein: CASSLGYGLGRSYNEQFF; CDR3 DNA: TGTGCCAGCAGCTTGGGCTATGGCCTAGGACGCTCCTACAATGAGCAGTTCTTC
J gene: TRBJ2-7; V gene: TRBV19; CDR3 length: 12; clone size: -; D gene: -; CDR3 protein: CASSSQGYEQYF; CDR3 DNA: TGTGCCAGTAGTTCGCAGGGCTACGAGCAGTACTTC
J gene: TRBJ2-3; V gene: TRBV19; CDR3 length: 16; clone size: -; D gene: TRBD1; CDR3 protein: CASSPTPQGATDTQYF; CDR3 DNA: TGTGCCAGTAGTCCGACCCCTCAGGGGGCCACAGATACGCAGTATTTT